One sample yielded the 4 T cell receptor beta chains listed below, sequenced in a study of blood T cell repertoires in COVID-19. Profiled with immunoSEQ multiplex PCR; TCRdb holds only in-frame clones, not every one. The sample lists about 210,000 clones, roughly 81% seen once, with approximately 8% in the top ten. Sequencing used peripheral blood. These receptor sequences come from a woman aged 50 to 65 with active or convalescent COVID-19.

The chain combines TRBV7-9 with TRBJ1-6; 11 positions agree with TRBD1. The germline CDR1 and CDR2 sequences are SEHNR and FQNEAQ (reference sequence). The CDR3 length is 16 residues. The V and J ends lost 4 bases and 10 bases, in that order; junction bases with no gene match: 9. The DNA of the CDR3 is TGTGCCAGCAGCTCCTTGGACAGGGGGCGCCTCTCACCCCTCCACTTT. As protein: CASSSLDRGRLSPLHF.

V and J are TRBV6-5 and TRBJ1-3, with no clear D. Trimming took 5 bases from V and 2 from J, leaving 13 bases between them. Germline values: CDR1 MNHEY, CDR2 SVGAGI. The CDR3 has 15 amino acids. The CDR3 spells CASSRLSGTGNTIYF. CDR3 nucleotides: TGTGCCAGCAGTCGCCTATCGGGGACTGGAAACACCATATATTTT.

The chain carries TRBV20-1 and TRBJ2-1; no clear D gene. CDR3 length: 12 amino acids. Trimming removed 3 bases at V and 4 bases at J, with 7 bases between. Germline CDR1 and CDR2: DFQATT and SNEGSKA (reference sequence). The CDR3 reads CSASIVYNEQFF. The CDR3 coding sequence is TGCAGTGCTAGTATAGTTTACAATGAGCAGTTCTTC.

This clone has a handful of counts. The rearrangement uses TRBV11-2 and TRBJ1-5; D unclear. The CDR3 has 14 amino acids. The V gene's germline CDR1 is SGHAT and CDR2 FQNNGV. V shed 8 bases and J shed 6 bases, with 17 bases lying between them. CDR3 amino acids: CASQTGGLRQPQHF. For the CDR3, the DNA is TGTGCCAGCCAAACGGGAGGCTTGCGTCAGCCCCAGCATTTT. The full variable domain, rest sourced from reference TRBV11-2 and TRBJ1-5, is EAGVAQSPRYKIIEKRQSVAFWCNPISGHATLYWYQQILGQGPKLLIQFQNNGVVDDSQLPKDRFSAERLKGVDSTLKIQPAKLEDSAVYLCASQTGGLRQPQHFGDGTRLSIL.